The 28 T cell receptor beta chains reported below all come from one sample, sequenced in a study of blood T cell repertoires in COVID-19 (dated by TCRdb to 2018 to 2020). The receptor library was made with the immunoSEQ multiplex PCR assay. TCRdb holds this immuneACCESS table with in-frame rearrangements only. Some clones are missing; in checked studies, unresolved V genes explain under half, and the rest has no known cause. The table for this sample lists about 100,000 clones; around nine tenths of them were counted only once. The ten largest clones add up to 5% of the sample. The specimen sequenced was peripheral blood. Source of these receptors: a human donor in a cohort sampled during active COVID-19.

This sequence joins TRBV7-9 and TRBJ2-2; D is perhaps TRBD1 (5 bases). The germline gives CDR1 SEHNR, CDR2 FQNEAQ (reference sequence). V was trimmed by 5 bases and J by 5 bases, leaving 24 bases between them. The CDR3 extends over 18 amino acids. The CDR3 loop reads CASSPGRKREEDTGELFF. CDR3 coding DNA: TGTGCCAGCAGCCCAGGGCGGAAGCGCGAGGAAGATACCGGGGAGCTGTTTTTT.

Only one count was recorded for this clone. The V and J genes are TRBV30 and TRBJ1-1; no firm D call. V lost 7 bases and J 4 bases, leaving 19 bases between the germline ends. The CDR3 has 14 amino acids. The V gene's germline CDR1 is GTSNPN and CDR2 SVGIG (reference sequence). The CDR3: CASGGRGTGTEAFF. The CDR3, as DNA: TGTGCCTCGGGCGGGCGGGGAACGGGCACTGAAGCTTTCTTT. Full variable domain (rest looked up from reference TRBV30 and TRBJ1-1): SQTIHQWPATLVQPVGSPLSLECTVEGTSNPNLYWYRQAAGRGLQLLFYSVGIGQISSEVPQNLSASRPQDRQFILSSKKLLLSDSGFYLCASGGRGTGTEAFFGQGTRLTVV.

The rearrangement uses TRBV19 and TRBJ1-5; 7 positions match TRBD1. Per the germline V gene, CDR1 is LNHDA and CDR2 is SQIVND (reference sequence). The length of the CDR3 is 15 residues. V gave up 6 bases and J gave up 4 bases; unmatched junction bases: 9. The CDR3 DNA sequence: TGTGCCAGTAGCCAGTCCGGGACAGTTAATCAGCCCCAGCATTTT. Protein sequence: CASSQSGTVNQPQHF.

This rearrangement joins TRBV5-4 to TRBJ2-3, with a possible D match to TRBD2 (5 bases). Trimming took 3 bases from V and 6 from J, leaving 20 bases between them. The CDR3 contains 16 residues. Germline values: CDR1 SGHNT, CDR2 YYREEE (reference sequence). Here the CDR3 reads CASSSLARGGQDTQYF. The CDR3, as DNA: TGTGCCAGCAGCTCCCTAGCAAGAGGAGGCCAGGATACGCAGTATTTT.

The chain employs TRBV9 and TRBJ1-3, with 7 nucleotides matching TRBD1. V lost 4 bases and J lost 0; bases outside the gene matches: 13. The CDR3 contains 18 residues. Germline CDR1 and CDR2: SGDLS and YYNGEE. CDR3 in DNA: TGTGCCAGCAGCTTCCAGGGGGACACGGACCGCTCTGGAAACACCATATATTTT. This sequence encodes CASSFQGDTDRSGNTIYF.

The chain joins TRBV28 to TRBJ1-4, with D unclear. Germline loops: CDR1 MDHEN, CDR2 SYDVKM. V was pared by 3 bases and J by 8 bases, with 13 bases between. The CDR3 extends over 14 amino acids. The CDR3 region is CASSFPVLNEKLFF. The CDR3 DNA sequence: TGTGCCAGCAGTTTTCCGGTTTTGAACGAAAAACTGTTTTTT. Full variable domain (remainder filled in from reference TRBV28 and TRBJ1-4): DVKVTQSSRYLVKRTGEKVFLECVQDMDHENMFWYRQDPGLGLRLIYFSYDVKMKEKGDIPEGYSVSREKKERFSLILESASTNQTSMYLCASSFPVLNEKLFFGSGTQLSVL.

This sequence joins TRBV28 and TRBJ1-2; D is unresolved. Trimming left V 3 bases short and J 2 bases short, with 7 bases between. This CDR3 has 13 residues. Germline-derived CDR1 and CDR2 are MDHEN and SYDVKM. In nucleotides, the CDR3 is TGTGCCAGCAGTTTCGGAGGGAACTATGGCTACACCTTC. Protein: CASSFGGNYGYTF.

The chain employs TRBV11-3 and TRBJ2-7; 8 bases match TRBD2. V shed 5 bases and J 4 bases; nucleotides not matched to a gene: 4. The CDR3 extends over 13 amino acids. Germline V CDR1 and CDR2: SGHNT, YENEEA. The CDR3 region has the DNA TGTGCCAGCAGCCTCGGCGGGGGGTACGAGCAGTACTTC. Amino acids: CASSLGGGYEQYF.

J is TRBJ2-7 and V is TRBV4-3; 11 bases are shared with TRBD2. Germline CDR1 LGHNA, CDR2 YSLEER. This CDR3 has 17 residues. J gave up 0 bases and V 0 bases, and 4 bases lay outside the gene matches. The CDR3 loop is CASSQETTSGTSYEQYF. The CDR3 DNA follows: TGCGCCAGCAGCCAAGAAACGACTAGCGGGACCTCCTACGAGCAGTACTTC.

This clone was detected a few times. The chain recombines TRBV4-3 with TRBJ2-1, with 10 bases lining up with TRBD2. Unmatched junction bases numbered 6, after V lost 4 bases and J lost 3 bases. Germline assignment: CDR1 LGHNA and CDR2 YSLEER. The CDR3 is 16 amino acids. The CDR3: CASSPGLATFYNEQFF. The CDR3 bases are TGCGCCAGCAGCCCGGGACTAGCGACCTTCTACAATGAGCAGTTCTTC.

This chain joins TRBV3-1 (or the pseudogene TRBV3-2) and TRBJ2-1; the D gene is possibly TRBD1 (6 bases). CDR3 length equals 13 residues. Germline lookup yields CDR1 LGHDT and CDR2 YNNKEL (reference sequence). Trimming removed 6 bases at V and 10 bases at J, with 16 bases between. The CDR3 nucleotides are TGTGCCAGCAGGGAAGGGGGAAGGCGGGAGCAGTTCTTC. Amino acid sequence: CASREGGRREQFF.

The chain employs TRBV2 and TRBJ2-3, with D maybe TRBD2 (5 bases). V lost 3 bases to trimming and J lost 4 bases, with 14 bases between them. The CDR3 consists of 15 residues. In germline, CDR1 is SNHLY, CDR2 FYNNEI. CDR3 in DNA: TGTGCCAGCAGTGAGACGGGGATGCCCCCAGATACGCAGTATTTT. It codes for CASSETGMPPDTQYF.

This clone was seen only a few times. V usage is TRBV19 and J usage is TRBJ2-5; 10 bases align to TRBD1. Germline V gene lookup returns CDR1 LNHDA and CDR2 SQIVND (reference sequence). There are 17 residues in the CDR3. The junction had 9 bases not matched to a gene; V was cut back by 1 base and J by 4 bases. CDR3 amino acids: CASSIGLRQGAGETQYF. The CDR3, as DNA: TGTGCCAGTAGTATAGGGTTAAGACAGGGGGCGGGAGAGACCCAGTACTTC.

This chain connects TRBV2 to TRBJ2-5; a possible D gene is TRBD1 (5 bases). The V end lost 7 bases, the J end lost 2 bases, and 11 bases lay between the germline ends. This CDR3 contains 13 residues. The germline CDR1 and CDR2 sequences are SNHLY and FYNNEI. The CDR3 sequence is CASNGDRQETQYF. In DNA form, the CDR3 reads TGTGCCAGCAACGGAGACAGACAAGAGACCCAGTACTTC.

As to this clone: A read error may account for a junction end that differs from germline. V and J are TRBV10-3 and TRBJ2-7; 8 nucleotides line up with TRBD2. The CDR3 totals 14 residues. Germline CDR1 ENHRY, CDR2 SYGVKD. The CDR3 spells CATSWSGSTYEQYF. DNA of the CDR3: TGTGCCACCAGTTGGAGCGGGAGTACCTACGAGCAGTACTTC.

The rearrangement uses TRBV7-9 and TRBJ2-1; 10 bases fit TRBD1. Germline CDR1 reads SEHNR; CDR2 reads FQNEAQ (reference sequence). The CDR3 consists of 15 residues. V shed 5 bases, J shed 8 bases, and the junction held 9 bases outside the gene matches. CDR3 protein: CASSPTGGVWDEQFF. CDR3 nucleotides: TGTGCCAGCAGCCCGACAGGGGGCGTTTGGGATGAGCAGTTCTTC.

The chain links TRBV5-4 to TRBJ2-1; 15 nucleotides line up with TRBD2. V lost 0 bases to trimming and J lost 10 bases; unmatched junction nucleotides: 2. This CDR3 is built from 15 residues. Germline V gives CDR1 SGHNT, CDR2 YYREEE (reference sequence). The CDR3 region has the DNA TGTGCCAGCAGCTTGGCCGGGACTAGCGGGAGGGAGCAGTTCTTC. This sequence encodes CASSLAGTSGREQFF.

The chain is built from TRBV28 and TRBJ1-5; D may be TRBD1 (6 bases). V was shortened by 11 bases and J by 3 bases, with 20 bases between the two germline ends. Looked up from germline, CDR1 is MDHEN and CDR2 is SYDVKM. The CDR3 runs to 15 residues. The CDR3 coding sequence is TGTGCCGGCCACCCTGCTGGACAGCCCAATCAGCCCCAGCATTTT. This gives the protein CAGHPAGQPNQPQHF.

The chain couples TRBV19 to TRBJ2-3; TRBD2 might be the D (5 bases). V was pared by 9 bases and J by 0 bases, with 7 bases between. From germline, CDR1 is LNHDA and CDR2 SQIVND (reference sequence). CDR3 size: 12 residues. Here the CDR3 reads CASGVSTDTQYF. For the CDR3, the DNA is TGTGCCAGCGGGGTTAGCACAGATACGCAGTATTTT.

The chain couples TRBV5-1 to TRBJ1-5; the D gene is possibly TRBD1 (6 bases). V lost 3 bases to trimming and J lost 1 base, with 14 bases between them. The CDR3 length is 16 residues. CDR1 is SGHRS, CDR2 YFSETQ, per germline. The CDR3 loop is CASSSDRTGSNQPQHF. CDR3 nucleotide sequence: TGCGCCAGCAGCTCGGACAGAACCGGCAGCAATCAGCCCCAGCATTTT.

This clone turned up a few times. This chain uses TRBV28 with TRBJ2-2, with TRBD1 matching over 10 bases. CDR3 length: 17 amino acids. In germline, CDR1 is MDHEN, CDR2 SYDVKM. The junction had 12 bases not matched to a gene; V was cut back by 6 bases and J by 5 bases. CDR3 loop: CASSPHPGQGRTGELFF. Here the CDR3 DNA reads TGTGCCAGCAGCCCCCATCCGGGACAGGGGCGGACCGGGGAGCTGTTTTTT.

The chain couples TRBV5-1 to TRBJ2-3, with D maybe TRBD2 (5 bases). Looked up from germline, CDR1 is SGHRS and CDR2 is YFSETQ. V shed 6 bases and J shed 0 bases, with 8 bases lying between them. The CDR3 has 13 residues. The CDR3 is CASKRESTDTQYF. DNA of the CDR3: TGCGCCAGCAAGAGGGAAAGCACAGATACGCAGTATTTT. Filled out from reference TRBV5-1 and TRBJ2-3, the complete variable domain reads KAGVTQTPRYLIKTRGQQVTLSCSPISGHRSVSWYQQTPGQGLQFLFEYFSETQRNKGNFPGRFSGRQFSNSRSEMNVSTLELGDSALYLCASKRESTDTQYFGPGTRLTVL.

The chain couples TRBV28 to TRBJ2-7; D is unclear. V shed 4 bases and J shed 2 bases, with 18 bases lying between them. Per the germline V gene, CDR1 is MDHEN and CDR2 is SYDVKM. There are 16 residues in the CDR3. The CDR3: CASSSRRSHDPYEQYF. DNA for the CDR3: TGTGCCAGCAGTTCCCGACGGAGCCACGACCCCTACGAGCAGTACTTC.

The chain recombines TRBV6-5 with TRBJ1-1; D remains ambiguous. CDR1 is MNHEY, CDR2 SVGAGI, per germline. Trimming took 6 bases from V and 6 from J, leaving 17 bases between them. This CDR3 is built from 14 residues. The CDR3 DNA is TGTGCCAGCAGCCTCAGAAGAGGGTTCGCTGAAGCTTTCTTT. This sequence encodes CASSLRRGFAEAFF.

The gene calls are TRBV10-3 and TRBJ2-7, with D perhaps TRBD1 (5 bases). Germline V gives CDR1 ENHRY, CDR2 SYGVKD. The germline V and J ends were trimmed by 2 bases and 4 bases, with 9 bases remaining between them. This CDR3 region has 13 residues. The CDR3 loop is CAISESREYEQYF. The CDR3 DNA reads as TGTGCCATCAGTGAGAGCAGGGAATACGAGCAGTACTTC.

The J gene is TRBJ2-7, the V gene TRBV10-3; D unclear. CDR1 is ENHRY, CDR2 SYGVKD, per germline. CDR3 length: 12 residues. Trimming cost V 4 bases and J 6 bases, with 10 bases left between them. CDR3 loop: CAISGPHLEQYF. The CDR3 DNA sequence: TGTGCCATCAGTGGTCCACACCTCGAGCAGTACTTC.

J is TRBJ2-3 and V is TRBV7-2; 8 nucleotides match TRBD2. With 4 bases clipped from V and 1 base from J, the junction kept 4 bases outside the gene matches. The CDR3 has 15 amino acids. Per the germline V gene, CDR1 is SGHTA and CDR2 is FQGNSA. The CDR3 nucleotides are TGTGCCAGCAGCTCGGGAGGGCTCGGCACAGATACGCAGTATTTT. Translation: CASSSGGLGTDTQYF.

The genes are TRBV2 and TRBJ2-5, with D possibly matching TRBD1 (6 bases). V dropped 5 bases and J dropped 3 bases, with 13 bases sitting between them. The CDR3 covers 14 residues. Germline V gene data show CDR1 as SNHLY and CDR2 as FYNNEI. CDR3 DNA sequence: TGTGCCAGCAGTCCCGGGACAAGAAAAGAGACCCAGTACTTC. Amino acids: CASSPGTRKETQYF.